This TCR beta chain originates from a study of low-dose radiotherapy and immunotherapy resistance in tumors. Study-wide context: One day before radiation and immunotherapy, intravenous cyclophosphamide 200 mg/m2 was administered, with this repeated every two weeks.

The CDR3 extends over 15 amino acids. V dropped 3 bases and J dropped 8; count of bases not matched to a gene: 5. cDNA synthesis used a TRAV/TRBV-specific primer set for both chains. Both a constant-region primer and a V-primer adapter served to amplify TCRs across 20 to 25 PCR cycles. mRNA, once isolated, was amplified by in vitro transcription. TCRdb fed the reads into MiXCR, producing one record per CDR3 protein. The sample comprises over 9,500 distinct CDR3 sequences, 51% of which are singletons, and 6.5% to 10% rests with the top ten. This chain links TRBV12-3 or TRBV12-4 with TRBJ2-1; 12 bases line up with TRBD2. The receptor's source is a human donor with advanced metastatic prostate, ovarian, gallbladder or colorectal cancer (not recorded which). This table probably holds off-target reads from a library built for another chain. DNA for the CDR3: TGTGCCAGCAGTTTCCCTAGCGGGGGGGTGTATGAGCAGTTCTTC. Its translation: CASSFPSGGVYEQFF.